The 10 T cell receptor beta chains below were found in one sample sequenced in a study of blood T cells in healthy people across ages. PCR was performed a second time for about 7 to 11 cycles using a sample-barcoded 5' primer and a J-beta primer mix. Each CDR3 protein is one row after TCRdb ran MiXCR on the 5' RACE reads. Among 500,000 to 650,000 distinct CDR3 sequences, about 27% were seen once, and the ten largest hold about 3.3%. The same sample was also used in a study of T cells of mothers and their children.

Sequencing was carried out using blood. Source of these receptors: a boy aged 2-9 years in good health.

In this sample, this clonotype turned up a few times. The CDR3 spells CASSFDSGVGAQYF. The CDR3, as DNA: TGCGCCAGCAGCTTCGACAGCGGGGTAGGGGCCCAGTACTTC. The chain recombines TRBV5-1 with TRBJ2-5; 7 bases agree with TRBD2. The CDR3 is 14 amino acids. Germline V gives CDR1 SGHRS, CDR2 YFSETQ. The J segment lost 9 bases and the V segment lost 2 bases, leaving 10 bases of the junction unmatched.

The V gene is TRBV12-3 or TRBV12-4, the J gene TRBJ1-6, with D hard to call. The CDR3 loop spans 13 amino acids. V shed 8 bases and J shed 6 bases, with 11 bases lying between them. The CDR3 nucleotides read TGTGCCAGCCGACGAGTCATTAATTCACCCCTCCACTTT. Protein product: CASRRVINSPLHF.

As DNA, the CDR3 is TGCGCCAGCAGCTTCCAGGGGGCCGATGAGCAGTTCTTC. This codes for CASSFQGADEQFF. The chain uses TRBV5-1 and TRBJ2-1, with 8 bases identical to TRBD1. This CDR3 is built from 13 residues. The J segment lost 8 bases and the V segment lost 2 bases, leaving 3 bases of the junction unmatched. Germline CDR1 is SGHRS and CDR2 is YFSETQ.

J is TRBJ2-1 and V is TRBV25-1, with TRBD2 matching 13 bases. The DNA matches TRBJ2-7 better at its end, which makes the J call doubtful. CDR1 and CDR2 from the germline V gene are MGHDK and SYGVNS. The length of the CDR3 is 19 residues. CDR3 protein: CASSGWGLAGPRRIYEQYF. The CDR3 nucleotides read TGTGCCAGCAGTGGATGGGGACTAGCGGGACCCCGAAGGATCTACGAGCAGTACTTC.

The DNA of the CDR3 is TGTGCCATCAGTGAGTCGAGGCTCCCCGCAACTAATGAAAAACTGTTTTTT. Encoded protein: CAISESRLPATNEKLFF. V usage is TRBV10-3 and J usage is TRBJ1-4; D not resolved. From germline, CDR1 is ENHRY and CDR2 SYGVKD. The CDR3 has 17 residues. The germline V and J ends were trimmed by 0 bases and 0 bases, with 11 bases remaining between them.

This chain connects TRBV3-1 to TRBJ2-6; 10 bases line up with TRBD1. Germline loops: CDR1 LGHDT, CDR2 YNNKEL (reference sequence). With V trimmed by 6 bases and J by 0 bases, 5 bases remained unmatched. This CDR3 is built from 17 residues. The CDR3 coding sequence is TGTGCCAGCAGACGGACAGGGGGGCGCTCTGGGGCCAACGTCCTGACTTTC. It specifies CASRRTGGRSGANVLTF.

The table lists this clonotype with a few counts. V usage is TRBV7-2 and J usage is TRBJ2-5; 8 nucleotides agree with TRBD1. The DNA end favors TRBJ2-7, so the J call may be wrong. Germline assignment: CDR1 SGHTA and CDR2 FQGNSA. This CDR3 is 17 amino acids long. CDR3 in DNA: TGTGCCAGCAGCCCAACCCGCGGAGGACAGGGCGACTACGAGCAGTACTTC. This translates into CASSPTRGGQGDYEQYF.

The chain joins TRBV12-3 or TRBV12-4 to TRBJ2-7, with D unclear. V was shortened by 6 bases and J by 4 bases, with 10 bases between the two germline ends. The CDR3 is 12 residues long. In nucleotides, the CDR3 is TGTGCCAGCAGCCCCTCTCAATACGAGCAGTACTTC. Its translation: CASSPSQYEQYF.

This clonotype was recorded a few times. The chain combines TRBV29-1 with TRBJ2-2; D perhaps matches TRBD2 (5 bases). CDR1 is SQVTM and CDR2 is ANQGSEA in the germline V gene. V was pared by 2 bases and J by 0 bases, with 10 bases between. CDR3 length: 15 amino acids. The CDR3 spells CSVEYLAANTGELFF. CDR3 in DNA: TGCAGCGTTGAATACCTAGCTGCGAACACCGGGGAGCTGTTTTTT.

CDR3 sequence reads: CASSQDRLSTDTQYF. DNA of the CDR3: TGCGCCAGCAGCCAAGACAGACTCAGCACAGATACGCAGTATTTT. This sequence joins TRBV4-3 and TRBJ2-3; no firm D call. In germline, CDR1 is LGHNA, CDR2 YSLEER. V gave up 0 bases and J gave up 0 bases, with 7 bases separating them. The CDR3 is made up of 15 amino acids.